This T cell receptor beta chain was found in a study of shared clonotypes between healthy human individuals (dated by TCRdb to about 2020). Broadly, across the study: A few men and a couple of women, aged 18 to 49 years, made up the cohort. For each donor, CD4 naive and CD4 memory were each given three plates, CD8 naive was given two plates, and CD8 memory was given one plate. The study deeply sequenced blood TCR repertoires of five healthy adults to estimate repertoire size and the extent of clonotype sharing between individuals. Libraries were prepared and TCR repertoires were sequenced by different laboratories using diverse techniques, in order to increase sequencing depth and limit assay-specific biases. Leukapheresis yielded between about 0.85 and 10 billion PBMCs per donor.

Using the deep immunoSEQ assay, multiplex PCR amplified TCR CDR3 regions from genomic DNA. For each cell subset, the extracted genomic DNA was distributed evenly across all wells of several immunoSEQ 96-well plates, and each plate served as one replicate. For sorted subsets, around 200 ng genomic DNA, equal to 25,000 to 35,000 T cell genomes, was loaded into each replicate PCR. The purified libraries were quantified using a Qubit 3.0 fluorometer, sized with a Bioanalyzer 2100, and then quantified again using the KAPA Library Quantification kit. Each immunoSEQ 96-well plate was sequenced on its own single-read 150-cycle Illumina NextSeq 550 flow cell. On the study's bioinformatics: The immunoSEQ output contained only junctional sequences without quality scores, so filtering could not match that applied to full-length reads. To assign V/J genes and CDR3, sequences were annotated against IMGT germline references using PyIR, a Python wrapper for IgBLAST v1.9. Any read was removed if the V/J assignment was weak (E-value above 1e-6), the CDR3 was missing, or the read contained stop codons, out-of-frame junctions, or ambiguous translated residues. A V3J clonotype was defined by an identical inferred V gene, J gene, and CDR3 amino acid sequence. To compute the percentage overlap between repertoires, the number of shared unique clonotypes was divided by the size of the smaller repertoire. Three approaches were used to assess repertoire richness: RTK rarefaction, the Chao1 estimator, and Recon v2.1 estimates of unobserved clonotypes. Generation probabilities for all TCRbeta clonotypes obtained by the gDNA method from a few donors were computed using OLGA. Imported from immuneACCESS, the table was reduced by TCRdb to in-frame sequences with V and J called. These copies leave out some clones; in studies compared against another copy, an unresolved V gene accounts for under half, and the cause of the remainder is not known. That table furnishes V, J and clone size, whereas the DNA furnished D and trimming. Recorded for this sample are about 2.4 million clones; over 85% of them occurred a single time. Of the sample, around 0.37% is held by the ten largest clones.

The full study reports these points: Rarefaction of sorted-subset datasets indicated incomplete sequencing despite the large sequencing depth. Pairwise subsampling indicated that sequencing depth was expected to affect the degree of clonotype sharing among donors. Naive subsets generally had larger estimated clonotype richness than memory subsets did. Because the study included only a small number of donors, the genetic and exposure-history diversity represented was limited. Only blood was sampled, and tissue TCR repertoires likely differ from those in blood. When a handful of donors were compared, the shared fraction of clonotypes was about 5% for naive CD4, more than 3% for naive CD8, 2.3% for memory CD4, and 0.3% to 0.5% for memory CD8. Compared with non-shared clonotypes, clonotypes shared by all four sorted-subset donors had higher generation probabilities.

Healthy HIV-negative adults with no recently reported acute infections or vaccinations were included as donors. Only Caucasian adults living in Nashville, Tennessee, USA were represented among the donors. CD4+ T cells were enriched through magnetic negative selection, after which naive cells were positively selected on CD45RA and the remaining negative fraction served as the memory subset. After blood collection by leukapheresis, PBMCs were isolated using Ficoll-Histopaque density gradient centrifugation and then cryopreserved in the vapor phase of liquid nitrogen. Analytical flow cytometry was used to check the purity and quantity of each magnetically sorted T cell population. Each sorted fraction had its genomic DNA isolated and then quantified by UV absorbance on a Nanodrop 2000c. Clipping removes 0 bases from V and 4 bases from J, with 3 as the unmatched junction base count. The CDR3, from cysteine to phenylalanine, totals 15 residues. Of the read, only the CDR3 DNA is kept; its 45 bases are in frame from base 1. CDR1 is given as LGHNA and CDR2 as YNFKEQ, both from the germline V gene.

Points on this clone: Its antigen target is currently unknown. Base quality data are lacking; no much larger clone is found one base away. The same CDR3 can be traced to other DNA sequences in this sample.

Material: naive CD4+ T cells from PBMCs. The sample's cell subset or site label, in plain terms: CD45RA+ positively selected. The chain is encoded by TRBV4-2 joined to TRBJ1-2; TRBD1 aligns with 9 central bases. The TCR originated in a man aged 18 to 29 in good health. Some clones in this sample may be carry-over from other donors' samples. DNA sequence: TGTGCCAGCAGCCAAGAAGGGACAGGGACCTATGGCTACACCTTC. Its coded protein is CASSQEGTGTYGYTF.